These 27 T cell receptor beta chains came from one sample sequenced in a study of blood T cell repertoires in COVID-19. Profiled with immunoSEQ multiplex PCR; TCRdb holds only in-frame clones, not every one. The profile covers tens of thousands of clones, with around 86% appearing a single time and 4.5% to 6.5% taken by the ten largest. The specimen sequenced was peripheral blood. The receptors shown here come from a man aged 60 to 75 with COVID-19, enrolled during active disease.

The CDR3 here is CASSPRGRGQPQHF. The CDR3 nucleotides are TGTGCCAGCAGTCCCAGGGGGCGGGGTCAGCCCCAGCATTTT. The gene calls are TRBV27 and TRBJ1-5, with 8 positions matching TRBD1. V was pared by 5 bases and J by 6 bases, with 6 bases of the junction left unmatched. CDR1 and CDR2 from the germline V gene are MNHEY and SMNVEV (reference sequence). This CDR3 has 14 amino acids.

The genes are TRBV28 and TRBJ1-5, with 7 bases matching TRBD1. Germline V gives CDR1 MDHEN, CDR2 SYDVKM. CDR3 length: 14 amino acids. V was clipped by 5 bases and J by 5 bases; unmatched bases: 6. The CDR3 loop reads CASSTDRDYQPQHF. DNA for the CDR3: TGTGCCAGCAGTACAGACAGGGACTATCAGCCCCAGCATTTT.

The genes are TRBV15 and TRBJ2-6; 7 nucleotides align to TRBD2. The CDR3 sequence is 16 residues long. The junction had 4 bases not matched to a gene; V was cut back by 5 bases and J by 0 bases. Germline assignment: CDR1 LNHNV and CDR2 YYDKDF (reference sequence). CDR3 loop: CATSEGRDSGANVLTF. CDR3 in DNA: TGTGCCACCAGCGAGGGGAGGGACTCTGGGGCCAACGTCCTGACTTTC.

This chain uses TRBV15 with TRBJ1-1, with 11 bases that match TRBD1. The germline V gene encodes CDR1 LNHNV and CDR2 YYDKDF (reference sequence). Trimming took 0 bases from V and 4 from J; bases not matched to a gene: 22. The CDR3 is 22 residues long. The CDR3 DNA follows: TGTGCCACCAGCAGAGATAATTTCTTGCTTGCATGGACAGGGGGCCAGGGCACTGAAGCTTTCTTT. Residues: CATSRDNFLLAWTGGQGTEAFF. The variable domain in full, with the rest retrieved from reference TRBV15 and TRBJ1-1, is DAMVIQNPRYQVTQFGKPVTLSCSQTLNHNVMYWYQQKSSQAPKLLFHYYDKDFNNEADTPDNFQSRRPNTSFCFLDIRSPGLGDTAMYLCATSRDNFLLAWTGGQGTEAFFGQGTRLTVV.

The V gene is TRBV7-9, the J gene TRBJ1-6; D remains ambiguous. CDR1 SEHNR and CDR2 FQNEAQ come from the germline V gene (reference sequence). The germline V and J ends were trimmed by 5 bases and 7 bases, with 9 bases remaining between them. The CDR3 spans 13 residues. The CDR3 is CASSISTNSPLHF. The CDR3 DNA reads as TGTGCCAGCAGCATCTCAACAAATTCACCCCTCCACTTT.

CDR3 DNA sequence: TGTGCCAGCAGCCGGGCGGGGAGAACTGAAGCTTTCTTT. This codes for CASSRAGRTEAFF. J is TRBJ1-1 and V is TRBV12-3 or TRBV12-4; D call uncertain. The CDR3 has 13 residues. The V end lost 6 bases, the J end lost 5 bases, and 13 bases lay between the germline ends.

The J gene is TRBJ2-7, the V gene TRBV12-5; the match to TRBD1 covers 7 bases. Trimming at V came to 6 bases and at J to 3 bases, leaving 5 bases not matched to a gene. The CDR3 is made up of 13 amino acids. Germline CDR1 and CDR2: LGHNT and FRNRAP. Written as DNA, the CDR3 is TGTGCTAGTGGCTTGACAGGGATCTACGAGCAGTACTTC. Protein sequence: CASGLTGIYEQYF.

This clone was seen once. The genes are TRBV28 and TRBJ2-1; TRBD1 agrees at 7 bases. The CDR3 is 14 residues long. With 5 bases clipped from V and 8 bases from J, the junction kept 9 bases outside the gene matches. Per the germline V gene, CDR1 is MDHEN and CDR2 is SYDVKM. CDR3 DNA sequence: TGTGCCAGCAGTCCCCGTAACAGGGGTCATGAGCAGTTCTTC. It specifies CASSPRNRGHEQFF. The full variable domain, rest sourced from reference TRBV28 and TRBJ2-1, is DVKVTQSSRYLVKRTGEKVFLECVQDMDHENMFWYRQDPGLGLRLIYFSYDVKMKEKGDIPEGYSVSREKKERFSLILESASTNQTSMYLCASSPRNRGHEQFFGPGTRLTVL.

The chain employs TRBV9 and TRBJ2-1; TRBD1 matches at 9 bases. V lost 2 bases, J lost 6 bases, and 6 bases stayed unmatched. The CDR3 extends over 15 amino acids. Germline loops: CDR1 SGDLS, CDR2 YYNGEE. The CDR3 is CASSVSGTGSNEQFF. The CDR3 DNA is TGTGCCAGCAGCGTCTCCGGGACAGGGTCCAATGAGCAGTTCTTC.

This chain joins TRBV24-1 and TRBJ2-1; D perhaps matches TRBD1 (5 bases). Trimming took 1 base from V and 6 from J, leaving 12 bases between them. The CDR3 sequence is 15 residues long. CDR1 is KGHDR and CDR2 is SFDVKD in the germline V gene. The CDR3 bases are TGTGCCACCAGTGATTTCGGCGGACAACTCAATGAGCAGTTCTTC. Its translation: CATSDFGGQLNEQFF.

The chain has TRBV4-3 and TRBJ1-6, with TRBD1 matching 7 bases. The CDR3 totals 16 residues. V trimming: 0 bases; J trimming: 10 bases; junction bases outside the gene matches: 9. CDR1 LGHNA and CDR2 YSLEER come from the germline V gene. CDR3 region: CASSQELDRELSPLHF. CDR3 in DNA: TGCGCCAGCAGCCAAGAACTCGACAGGGAGCTATCACCCCTCCACTTT.

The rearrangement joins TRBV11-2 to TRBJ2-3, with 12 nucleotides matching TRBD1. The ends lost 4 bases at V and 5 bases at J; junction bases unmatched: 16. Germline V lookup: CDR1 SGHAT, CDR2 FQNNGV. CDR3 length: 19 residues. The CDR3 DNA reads TGTGCCAGCAGCTCTCAAAGGGACAGGGGGCATTCTCTTTTAGATACGCAGTATTTT. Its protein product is CASSSQRDRGHSLLDTQYF.

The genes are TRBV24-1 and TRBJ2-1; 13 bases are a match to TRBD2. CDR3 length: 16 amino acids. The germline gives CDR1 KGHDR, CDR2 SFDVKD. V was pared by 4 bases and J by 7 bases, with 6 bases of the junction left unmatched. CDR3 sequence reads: CATSDNGLAGANEQFF. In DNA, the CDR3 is TGTGCCACCAGTGACAACGGACTAGCGGGAGCAAATGAGCAGTTCTTC.

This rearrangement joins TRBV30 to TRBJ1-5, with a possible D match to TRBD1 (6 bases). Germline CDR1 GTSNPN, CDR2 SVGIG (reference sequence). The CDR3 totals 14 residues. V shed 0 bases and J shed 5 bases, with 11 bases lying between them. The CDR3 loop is CAWSVQGGHQPQHF. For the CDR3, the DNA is TGTGCCTGGAGTGTTCAAGGGGGTCATCAGCCCCAGCATTTT.

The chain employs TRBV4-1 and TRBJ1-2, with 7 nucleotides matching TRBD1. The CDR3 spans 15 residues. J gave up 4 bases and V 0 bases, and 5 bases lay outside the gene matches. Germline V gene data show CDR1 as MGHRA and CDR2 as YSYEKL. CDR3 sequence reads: CASSQDGQALYGYTF. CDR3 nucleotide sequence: TGCGCCAGCAGCCAAGACGGACAGGCACTCTATGGCTACACCTTC.

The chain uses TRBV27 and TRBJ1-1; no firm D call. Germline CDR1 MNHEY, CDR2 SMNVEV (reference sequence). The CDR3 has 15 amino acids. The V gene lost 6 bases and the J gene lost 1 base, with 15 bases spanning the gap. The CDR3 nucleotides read TGTGCCAGCAGCTCCTACTCTGCTTCGAACACTGAAGCTTTCTTT. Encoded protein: CASSSYSASNTEAFF.

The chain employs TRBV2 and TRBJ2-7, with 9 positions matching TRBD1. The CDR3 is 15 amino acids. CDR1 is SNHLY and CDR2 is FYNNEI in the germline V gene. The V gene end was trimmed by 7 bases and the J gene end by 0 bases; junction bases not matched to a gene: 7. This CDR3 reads CASKGTGGPSYEQYF. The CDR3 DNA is TGTGCCAGCAAGGGAACAGGGGGCCCCTCCTACGAGCAGTACTTC.

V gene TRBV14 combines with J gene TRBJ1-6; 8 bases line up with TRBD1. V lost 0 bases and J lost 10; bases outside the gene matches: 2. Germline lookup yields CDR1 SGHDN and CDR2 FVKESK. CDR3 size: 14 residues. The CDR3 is CASSQEDRGSPLHF. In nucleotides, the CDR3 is TGTGCCAGCAGCCAAGAAGACAGGGGCTCACCCCTCCACTTT.

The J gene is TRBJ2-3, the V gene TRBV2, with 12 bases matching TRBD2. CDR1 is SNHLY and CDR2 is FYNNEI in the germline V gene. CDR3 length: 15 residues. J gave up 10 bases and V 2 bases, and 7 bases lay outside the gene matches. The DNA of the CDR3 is TGTGCCAGCAGTGAACTAGCGGGAGGGGGTGATCCGCAGTATTTT. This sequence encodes CASSELAGGGDPQYF. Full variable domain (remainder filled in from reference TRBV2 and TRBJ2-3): EPEVTQTPSHQVTQMGQEVILRCVPISNHLYFYWYRQILGQKVEFLVSFYNNEISEKSEIFDDQFSVERPDGSNFTLKIRSTKLEDSAMYFCASSELAGGGDPQYFGPGTRLTVL.

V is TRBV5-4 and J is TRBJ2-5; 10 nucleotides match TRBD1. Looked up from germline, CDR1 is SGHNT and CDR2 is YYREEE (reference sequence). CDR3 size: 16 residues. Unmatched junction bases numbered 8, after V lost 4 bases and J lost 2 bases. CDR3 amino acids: CASSPRDRGGQETQYF. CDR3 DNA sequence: TGTGCCAGCAGCCCTCGGGACAGGGGCGGTCAAGAGACCCAGTACTTC.

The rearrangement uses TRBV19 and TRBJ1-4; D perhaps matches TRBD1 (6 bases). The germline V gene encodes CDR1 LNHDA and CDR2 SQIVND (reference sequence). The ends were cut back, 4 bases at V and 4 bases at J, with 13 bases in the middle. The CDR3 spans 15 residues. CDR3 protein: CASSTLQGDNEKLFF. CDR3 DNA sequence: TGTGCCAGTAGTACTCTACAGGGAGATAATGAAAAACTGTTTTTT.

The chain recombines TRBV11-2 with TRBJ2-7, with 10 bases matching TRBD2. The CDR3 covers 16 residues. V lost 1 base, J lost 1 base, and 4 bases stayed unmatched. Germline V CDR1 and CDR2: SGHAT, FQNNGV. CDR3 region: CASSLGPSGSSYEQYF. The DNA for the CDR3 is TGTGCCAGCAGCTTAGGGCCTAGCGGGAGTTCCTACGAGCAGTACTTC.

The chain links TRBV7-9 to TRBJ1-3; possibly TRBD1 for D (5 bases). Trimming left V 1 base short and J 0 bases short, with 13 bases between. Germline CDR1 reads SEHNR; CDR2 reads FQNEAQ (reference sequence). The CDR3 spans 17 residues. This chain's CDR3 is CASSLGGEANSGNTIYF. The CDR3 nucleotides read TGTGCCAGCAGCTTAGGGGGGGAGGCCAACTCTGGAAACACCATATATTTT.

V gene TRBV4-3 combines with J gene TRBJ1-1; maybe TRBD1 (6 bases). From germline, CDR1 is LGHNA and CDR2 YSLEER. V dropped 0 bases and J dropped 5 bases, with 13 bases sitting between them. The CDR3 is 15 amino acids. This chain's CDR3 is CASSQDQGQMTEAFF. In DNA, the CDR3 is TGCGCCAGCAGCCAAGATCAGGGGCAGATGACTGAAGCTTTCTTT.

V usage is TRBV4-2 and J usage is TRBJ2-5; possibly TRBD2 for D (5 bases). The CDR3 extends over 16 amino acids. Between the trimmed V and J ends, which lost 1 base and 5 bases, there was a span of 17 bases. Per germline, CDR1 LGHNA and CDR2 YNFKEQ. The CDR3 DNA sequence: TGTGCCAGCAGCCAAGGGGTGAGGGCGGTCCCTGAGACCCAGTACTTC. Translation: CASSQGVRAVPETQYF.

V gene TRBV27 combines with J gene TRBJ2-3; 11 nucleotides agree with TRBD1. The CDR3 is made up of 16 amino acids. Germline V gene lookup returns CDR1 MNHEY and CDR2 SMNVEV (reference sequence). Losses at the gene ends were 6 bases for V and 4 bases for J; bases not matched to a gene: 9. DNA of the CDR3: TGTGCCAGCAGCCTTGGGACAGGGGGAAGTTCAGATACGCAGTATTTT. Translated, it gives CASSLGTGGSSDTQYF.

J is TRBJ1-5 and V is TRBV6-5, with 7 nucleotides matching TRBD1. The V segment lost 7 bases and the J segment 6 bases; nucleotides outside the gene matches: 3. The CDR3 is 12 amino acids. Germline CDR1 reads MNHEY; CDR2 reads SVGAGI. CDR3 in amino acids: CASKQGFQPQHF. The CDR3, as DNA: TGTGCCAGCAAACAGGGGTTTCAGCCCCAGCATTTT.